Following are 14 T cell receptor beta chains from one sample sequenced in a study of cytomegalovirus exposure and HLA in healthy donors. Clones were read by immunoSEQ multiplex PCR, and TCRdb kept only the in-frame ones, dropping some. The repertoire holds some 260,000 clones, with less than 95% as singletons. The sequencing input was PBMCs. The receptor set was obtained from a woman younger than 45 in good health and CMV-seronegative.

The CDR3: CASRAGQTNTEAFF. The CDR3 DNA follows: TGTGCCAGCAGGGCGGGACAGACGAACACTGAAGCTTTCTTT. The rearrangement joins TRBV6-1 to TRBJ1-1; the match to TRBD1 covers 7 bases. Germline V gene lookup returns CDR1 MNHNS and CDR2 SASEGT. V lost 6 bases, J lost 1 base, and 5 bases stayed unmatched. CDR3 length: 14 residues.

V and J are TRBV7-3 and TRBJ2-1, with 7 bases fitting TRBD1. The ends lost 2 bases at V and 8 bases at J; junction bases unmatched: 9. Germline V gene data show CDR1 as SGHTA and CDR2 as FQGTGA. The CDR3 runs 15 residues. The chain's CDR3 is CASSLEGGLGDEQFF. As DNA, the CDR3 is TGTGCCAGCAGCTTAGAAGGGGGCCTTGGGGATGAGCAGTTCTTC.

This sequence joins TRBV7-6 and TRBJ2-1; the D gene is possibly TRBD2 (5 bases). Germline V gene lookup returns CDR1 SGHVS and CDR2 FNYEAQ. V dropped 2 bases and J dropped 7 bases, with 15 bases sitting between them. This CDR3 has 15 residues. The DNA of the CDR3 is TGTGCCAGCAGCTTAAGCGGATCCCCCGGTAATGAGCAGTTCTTC. Amino acid sequence: CASSLSGSPGNEQFF.

This sequence joins TRBV4-1 and TRBJ2-1, with 12 bases aligning to TRBD2. The CDR3 sequence is 16 residues long. The germline CDR1 and CDR2 sequences are MGHRA and YSYEKL. V was pared by 0 bases and J by 8 bases, with 5 bases of the junction left unmatched. CDR3: CASSQDGLAGIYEQFF. As DNA, the CDR3 is TGCGCCAGCAGCCAAGACGGACTAGCGGGAATATATGAGCAGTTCTTC.

The rearrangement joins TRBV29-1 to TRBJ2-7; D perhaps matches TRBD2 (5 bases). There are 13 residues in the CDR3. V gave up 1 base and J gave up 2 bases, with 9 bases separating them. Germline V gene lookup returns CDR1 SQVTM and CDR2 ANQGSEA. DNA of the CDR3: TGCAGCGTTGAAGGTCGAGGGCCCTACGAGCAGTACTTC. Translating gives CSVEGRGPYEQYF.

This chain links TRBV7-9 with TRBJ1-5; D is possibly TRBD1 (6 bases). Germline lookup yields CDR1 SEHNR and CDR2 FQNEAQ (reference sequence). This CDR3 spans 13 amino acids. V was trimmed by 6 bases and J by 7 bases, leaving 13 bases between them. CDR3 nucleotides: TGTGCCAGCAGTCGGGGGGCGAACCAGCCCCAGCATTTT. This translates into CASSRGANQPQHF.

This chain joins TRBV6-1 and TRBJ2-5; D gene ambiguous. Trimming stripped 2 bases from V and 0 bases from J, with 13 bases between. Germline V gives CDR1 MNHNS, CDR2 SASEGT. This CDR3 is built from 16 residues. CDR3 sequence: CASSETISRNQETQYF. The CDR3 bases are TGTGCCAGCAGTGAAACGATTAGCAGAAACCAAGAGACCCAGTACTTC.

This chain connects TRBV27 to TRBJ2-5; 10 positions match TRBD2. Trimming took 7 bases from V and 4 from J; bases not matched to a gene: 9. CDR1 is MNHEY and CDR2 is SMNVEV in the germline V gene (reference sequence). This CDR3 has 15 amino acids. CDR3 region: CASTSKREGGETQYF. CDR3 in DNA: TGTGCCAGCACCTCAAAGCGGGAGGGCGGAGAGACCCAGTACTTC.

This clone has only one observation. J is TRBJ2-5 and V is TRBV4-1, with 7 bases lining up with TRBD2. The CDR3 extends over 15 amino acids. Per the germline V gene, CDR1 is MGHRA and CDR2 is YSYEKL. Trimming removed 2 bases from V and 3 bases from J; junction bases left unmatched: 6. The CDR3 region is CASSQRASGEETQYF. The CDR3 DNA reads TGCGCCAGCAGCCAACGGGCTAGCGGAGAAGAGACCCAGTACTTC.

A note on this clone: One end of the junction fails to match germline, which may point to a read error. V is TRBV5-6 and J is TRBJ1-2; D remains unclear. The CDR3 has 13 amino acids. The germline V gene has CDR1 SGHDT and CDR2 YYEEEE. The CDR3 sequence is CASTPRQDYGYTF. CDR3 bases: TGTGCCAGCACCCCTCGGCAGGACTACGGCTACACCTTC.

This clone is a singleton in its sample. The CDR3 nucleotides read TGTGCCAGCAGCTACGCCTGGGTCACAGATACGCAGTATTTT. Amino acid sequence: CASSYAWVTDTQYF. This chain uses TRBV7-8 with TRBJ2-3; no definite D call. Trimming pared 4 bases from V and 2 bases from J, leaving 10 bases between. CDR3 size: 14 residues. Per germline, CDR1 SGHVS and CDR2 FQNEAQ.

This chain's CDR3 is CASSLDQGAYEQYF. Written as DNA, the CDR3 is TGCGCCAGCAGCTTGGATCAGGGGGCCTACGAGCAGTACTTC. J is TRBJ2-7 and V is TRBV5-1, with TRBD1 identical over 7 bases. The CDR3 length is 14 residues. Germline assignment: CDR1 SGHRS and CDR2 YFSETQ. The ends lost 0 bases at V and 2 bases at J; junction bases unmatched: 2.

CDR3: CASSTSRGTVYNQPQHF. Written as DNA, the CDR3 is TGTGCCAGCAGTACGAGCCGTGGGACCGTCTACAATCAGCCCCAGCATTTT. V and J are TRBV28 and TRBJ1-5; TRBD1 is a possible D gene (5 bases). Trimming cost V 5 bases and J 3 bases, with 20 bases left between them. Germline CDR1 is MDHEN and CDR2 is SYDVKM. This CDR3 comprises 17 residues.

Here the CDR3 DNA reads TGTGCCAGCAGTGATTCGACAGGGACCACCTACGAGCAGTACTTC. Translated: CASSDSTGTTYEQYF. The rearrangement uses TRBV6-1 and TRBJ2-7; 7 nucleotides align to TRBD1. This CDR3 is built from 15 residues. The junction had 7 bases not matched to a gene; V was cut back by 3 bases and J by 2 bases. Germline CDR1 reads MNHNS; CDR2 reads SASEGT.